This T cell receptor (beta chain) appears in the sequencing data of a study of human T cells and chemical hapten exposure. Notes on the study in general: The number of TCRs over 1 in 1000 frequency stayed unchanged after DPC.

Unfractionated whole blood yielded the extracted total RNA. Many counts were recorded for this clonotype. Its specificity is not known. Between the trimmed V and J ends, which lost 8 bases and 3 bases, there was a span of 17 bases. The CDR3 runs to 14 residues. Germline CDR1 MDHEN, CDR2 SYDVKM. Per the study methods: A per-sample median of about 100,000 TCRs was observed, with counts ranging from roughly 20,000 to 690,600. TCRdb reanalysed the 5' RACE reads using MiXCR and keeps one entry per CDR3 protein. TCRdb's processing, not the authors' own work, is the source of the V and J calls. The sample contains about 140,000 distinct CDR3 sequences, around 4% of which appear only once.

This clonotype was obtained from a female donor in good health. The chain recombines TRBV28 with TRBJ2-7; D may be TRBD1 or TRBD2 (5 bases each). This chain's CDR3 is CASRGEGRFYEQYF. Written as DNA, the CDR3 is TGTGCCAGCCGGGGCGAGGGAAGATTCTACGAGCAGTACTTC.